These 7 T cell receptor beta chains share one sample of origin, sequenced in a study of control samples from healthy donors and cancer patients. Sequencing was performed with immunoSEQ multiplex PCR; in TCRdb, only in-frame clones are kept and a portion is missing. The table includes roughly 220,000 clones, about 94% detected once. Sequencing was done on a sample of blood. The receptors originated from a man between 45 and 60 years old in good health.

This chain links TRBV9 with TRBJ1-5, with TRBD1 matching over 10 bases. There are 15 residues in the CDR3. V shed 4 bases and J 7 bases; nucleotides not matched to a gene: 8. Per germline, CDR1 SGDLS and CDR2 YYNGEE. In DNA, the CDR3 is TGTGCCAGCAGCCCCTCGACAGGGGGCGGCCAGCCCCAGCATTTT. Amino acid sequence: CASSPSTGGGQPQHF.

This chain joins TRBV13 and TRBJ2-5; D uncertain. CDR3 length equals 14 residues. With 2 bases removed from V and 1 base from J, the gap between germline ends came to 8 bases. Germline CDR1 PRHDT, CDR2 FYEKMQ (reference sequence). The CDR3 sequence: CASSLPLTQETQYF. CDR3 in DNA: TGTGCCAGCAGCTTACCACTAACCCAAGAGACCCAGTACTTC.

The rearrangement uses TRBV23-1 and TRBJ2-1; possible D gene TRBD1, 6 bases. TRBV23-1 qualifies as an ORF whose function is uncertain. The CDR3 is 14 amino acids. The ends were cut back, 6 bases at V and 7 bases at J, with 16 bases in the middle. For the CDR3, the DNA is TGCGCCAGCAGCCCCCGGGACATTTTGAATGAGCAGTTCTTC. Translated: CASSPRDILNEQFF.

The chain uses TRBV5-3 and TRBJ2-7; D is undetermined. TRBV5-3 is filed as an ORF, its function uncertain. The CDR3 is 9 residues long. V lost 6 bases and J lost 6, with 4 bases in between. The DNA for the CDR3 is TGTGCCAGAAAGCCCGAGCAGTACGTC. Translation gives CARKPEQYV.

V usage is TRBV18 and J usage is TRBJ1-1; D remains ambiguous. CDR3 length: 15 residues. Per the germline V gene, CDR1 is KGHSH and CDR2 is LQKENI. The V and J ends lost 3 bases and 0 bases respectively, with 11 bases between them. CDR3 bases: TGTGCCAGCTCACCCGCGGCCGGGATGAACACTGAAGCTTTCTTT. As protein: CASSPAAGMNTEAFF. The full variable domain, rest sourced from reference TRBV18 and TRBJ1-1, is NAGVMQNPRHLVRRRGQEARLRCSPMKGHSHVYWYRQLPEEGLKFMVYLQKENIIDESGMPKERFSAEFPKEGPSILRIQQVVRGDSAAYFCASSPAAGMNTEAFFGQGTRLTVV.

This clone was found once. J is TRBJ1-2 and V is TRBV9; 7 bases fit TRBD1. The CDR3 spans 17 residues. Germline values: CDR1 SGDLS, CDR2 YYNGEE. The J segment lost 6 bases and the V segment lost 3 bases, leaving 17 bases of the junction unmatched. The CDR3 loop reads CASSAGLGGLRVDGYTF. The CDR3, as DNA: TGTGCCAGCAGCGCCGGCTTAGGGGGCCTCAGGGTGGATGGCTACACCTTC.

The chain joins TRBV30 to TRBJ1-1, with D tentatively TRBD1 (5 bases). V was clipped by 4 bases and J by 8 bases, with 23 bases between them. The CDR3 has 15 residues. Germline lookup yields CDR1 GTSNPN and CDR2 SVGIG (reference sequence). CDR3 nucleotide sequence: TGTGCCTGGACAGCCCCCCTCGGGCAGGGAACCGAAGCTTTCTTT. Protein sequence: CAWTAPLGQGTEAFF.